Below are 25 T cell receptor beta chains sequenced from a single sample in a study of blood T cell repertoires in COVID-19. The repertoire was sequenced with immunoSEQ multiplex PCR; TCRdb's copy has only in-frame clones and lacks some. The table includes hundreds of thousands of clones, 88% detected once. Specimen: PBMCs or T cells enriched from blood (not recorded which). Receptors originate from an older woman in a cohort exposed to, infected with or recovered from COVID-19 (not recorded which).

This clone was found once. The rearrangement links TRBV12-2 to TRBJ1-4; the DNA was not compared with TRBD1, the D call given in the table. TRBV12-2 is a pseudogene locus. The CDR3 sequence is 18 residues long. The CDR3 region has the DNA TGTGCAAGTCGCTTCCCTGGGACAGGGGGCATCCTTAATGAAAAACTGTTTTTT. Its protein is CASRFPGTGGILNEKLFF.

This rearrangement joins TRBV7-9 to TRBJ1-2; 7 bases fit TRBD1. CDR3 size: 15 residues. The J segment lost 2 bases and the V segment lost 6 bases, leaving 9 bases of the junction unmatched. CDR1 and CDR2 from the germline V gene are SEHNR and FQNEAQ (reference sequence). The CDR3 DNA is TGTGCCAGCAGGGAGATTGACAGGGCGAACTATGGCTACACCTTC. This sequence encodes CASREIDRANYGYTF.

The chain joins TRBV28 to TRBJ2-3; tentatively, D is TRBD2 (6 bases). The CDR3 length is 16 residues. CDR1 is MDHEN, CDR2 SYDVKM, per germline. Trimming shortened V by 6 bases and J by 6 bases, and 22 bases separated the two germline ends. In DNA, the CDR3 is TGTGCCAGCAGCCGTAGCGGACTCCGATACACGGATACGCAGTATTTT. It is translated as CASSRSGLRYTDTQYF.

This clone occurred a few times. This rearrangement joins TRBV28 to TRBJ1-2; TRBD1 agrees at 8 bases. This CDR3 contains 13 residues. The V gene's germline CDR1 is MDHEN and CDR2 SYDVKM. The V segment lost 6 bases and the J segment 0 bases; nucleotides outside the gene matches: 0. The DNA of the CDR3 is TGTGCCAGCAGACAGGGGGCTAACTATGGCTACACCTTC. Translating it yields CASRQGANYGYTF.

The rearrangement links TRBV5-1 to TRBJ2-7, with a tentative D call TRBD1 (6 bases). V lost 0 bases, J lost 6 bases, and 10 bases lay in between. Germline values: CDR1 SGHRS, CDR2 YFSETQ. This CDR3 has 13 amino acids. The CDR3 here is CASSLAGHTEQYF. The DNA for the CDR3 is TGCGCCAGCAGCTTGGCGGGACATACCGAGCAGTACTTC.

The J gene is TRBJ1-5, the V gene TRBV15; weak D call: TRBD1 (5 bases). Trimming stripped 8 bases from V and 6 bases from J, with 17 bases between. CDR3 length equals 14 residues. The V gene's germline CDR1 is LNHNV and CDR2 YYDKDF (reference sequence). The CDR3 DNA follows: TGTGCCACCGGATGGGAGGGGAAACGTCAGCCCCAGCATTTT. Its translation is CATGWEGKRQPQHF.

The chain carries TRBV18 and TRBJ2-5; 11 bases map to TRBD2. The germline CDR1 and CDR2 sequences are KGHSH and LQKENI. V gave up 3 bases and J gave up 3 bases; unmatched junction bases: 9. The CDR3 runs to 17 residues. CDR3 sequence: CASSPLPGLAAEETQYF. Written as DNA, the CDR3 is TGTGCCAGCTCACCTCTCCCGGGACTAGCGGCAGAAGAGACCCAGTACTTC. The full variable domain, with the rest looked up from reference TRBV18 and TRBJ2-5, is NAGVMQNPRHLVRRRGQEARLRCSPMKGHSHVYWYRQLPEEGLKFMVYLQKENIIDESGMPKERFSAEFPKEGPSILRIQQVVRGDSAAYFCASSPLPGLAAEETQYFGPGTRLLVL.

In DNA form, the CDR3 reads TGTGCCAGCAGCTGGGGACAGGGGGCAATCGAGACCCAGTACTTC. It specifies CASSWGQGAIETQYF. The V and J genes are TRBV5-4 and TRBJ2-5; 12 bases are shared with TRBD1. The length of the CDR3 is 15 residues. J gave up 5 bases and V 3 bases, and 5 bases lay outside the gene matches. The germline V gene encodes CDR1 SGHNT and CDR2 YYREEE (reference sequence).

V is TRBV6-6 and J is TRBJ2-2; tentative D call: TRBD2 (5 bases). The ends were cut back, 2 bases at V and 7 bases at J, with 8 bases in the middle. The CDR3 covers 13 residues. Per germline, CDR1 MNHNY and CDR2 SVGAGI (reference sequence). The CDR3 is CASSYKGLGELFF. The CDR3 DNA follows: TGTGCCAGCAGTTACAAAGGACTCGGGGAGCTGTTTTTT.

The chain couples TRBV6-5 to TRBJ2-1, with 9 positions matching TRBD1. With V trimmed by 5 bases and J by 9 bases, 11 bases remained unmatched. Germline lookup yields CDR1 MNHEY and CDR2 SVGAGI. The CDR3 loop spans 15 amino acids. The DNA of the CDR3 is TGTGCCAGCAGTCGAACCGGGACAGGGCAGGGTGAGCAGTTCTTC. It is translated as CASSRTGTGQGEQFF.

The V call is TRBV14, the J call TRBJ2-2; the match to TRBD2 covers 12 bases. Germline values: CDR1 SGHDN, CDR2 FVKESK. The CDR3 sequence is 18 residues long. The trim removed 2 bases at V and 1 base at J, leaving 5 bases unmatched. The CDR3 here is CASSQTTSGSWNTGELFF. For the CDR3, the DNA is TGTGCCAGCAGCCAAACGACTAGCGGGAGTTGGAACACCGGGGAGCTGTTTTTT.

The V gene is TRBV24-1, the J gene TRBJ2-1; 8 nucleotides align to TRBD1. The CDR3 runs to 16 residues. The V segment lost 4 bases and the J segment 10 bases; nucleotides outside the gene matches: 14. The germline V gene has CDR1 KGHDR and CDR2 SFDVKD. The CDR3 here is CATSDPRQGSVPEQFF. CDR3 in DNA: TGTGCCACCAGTGACCCCCGACAGGGGTCAGTACCGGAGCAGTTCTTC.

This rearrangement joins TRBV5-1 to TRBJ1-1, with D maybe TRBD1 (5 bases). With 3 bases removed from V and 4 bases from J, the gap between germline ends came to 10 bases. CDR1 is SGHRS and CDR2 is YFSETQ in the germline V gene. There are 13 residues in the CDR3. The DNA for the CDR3 is TGCGCCAGCAGCTGGACGGGGGGCACTGAAGCTTTCTTT. Translation gives CASSWTGGTEAFF. The full variable domain, with the rest looked up from reference TRBV5-1 and TRBJ1-1, is KAGVTQTPRYLIKTRGQQVTLSCSPISGHRSVSWYQQTPGQGLQFLFEYFSETQRNKGNFPGRFSGRQFSNSRSEMNVSTLELGDSALYLCASSWTGGTEAFFGQGTRLTVV.

The chain combines TRBV4-1 with TRBJ2-1, with D possibly matching TRBD1 (5 bases). Trimming removed 0 bases at V and 6 bases at J, with 12 bases between. CDR3 length equals 15 residues. Germline values: CDR1 MGHRA, CDR2 YSYEKL. This CDR3 is CASSQDNKGLNEQFF. The CDR3, as DNA: TGCGCCAGCAGCCAAGATAATAAGGGGCTCAATGAGCAGTTCTTC.

The chain couples TRBV10-3 to TRBJ2-3; D tentatively fits TRBD1 or TRBD2 (5 bases each). Germline values: CDR1 ENHRY, CDR2 SYGVKD. The CDR3 runs to 14 residues. Trimming removed 4 bases at V and 4 bases at J, with 12 bases between. Here the CDR3 DNA reads TGTGCCATCAGTGGGTCGGGGCCGCCAGATACGCAGTATTTT. Translation gives CAISGSGPPDTQYF.

J is TRBJ2-7 and V is TRBV5-1; 8 bases are a match to TRBD1. Trimming cost V 5 bases and J 6 bases; bases outside gene matches: 10. There are 14 residues in the CDR3. CDR1 and CDR2 from the germline V gene are SGHRS and YFSETQ. Here the CDR3 reads CASSYDRGAGEQYF. CDR3 in DNA: TGCGCCAGCAGTTATGACAGGGGAGCGGGCGAGCAGTACTTC.

The rearrangement joins TRBV2 to TRBJ2-1; 7 bases agree with TRBD2. The germline CDR1 and CDR2 sequences are SNHLY and FYNNEI. V was pared by 8 bases and J by 8 bases, with 9 bases of the junction left unmatched. The CDR3 runs 13 residues. The CDR3 reads CASPTTSLDEQFF. The CDR3 DNA is TGTGCCAGCCCCACGACTAGCTTGGATGAGCAGTTCTTC.

The chain links TRBV7-9 to TRBJ2-2; 8 bases align to TRBD1. Germline-derived CDR1 and CDR2 are SEHNR and FQNEAQ (reference sequence). This CDR3 region has 19 residues. With 5 bases clipped from V and 5 bases from J, the junction kept 19 bases outside the gene matches. The CDR3 region is CASSAIPGGQGARTGELFF. In DNA, the CDR3 is TGTGCCAGCAGCGCTATTCCTGGGGGCCAGGGGGCTAGGACCGGGGAGCTGTTTTTT.

This clone was seen only a few times. The V gene is TRBV30, the J gene TRBJ1-1, with TRBD1 matching over 8 bases. Germline V gene lookup returns CDR1 GTSNPN and CDR2 SVGIG (reference sequence). The CDR3 runs 15 residues. Germline trimming cut 1 base from V and 1 base from J; bases unmatched to any gene: 5. This CDR3 is CAWSDLDRGNTEAFF. CDR3 bases: TGTGCCTGGAGTGACCTCGACAGGGGGAACACTGAAGCTTTCTTT.

The chain employs TRBV11-3 and TRBJ2-1, with 8 bases lining up with TRBD2. Germline-derived CDR1 and CDR2 are SGHNT and YENEEA. CDR3 length equals 14 residues. V shed 1 base, J shed 4 bases, and the junction held 0 bases outside the gene matches. CDR3 sequence reads: CASSLGGGYNEQFF. CDR3 bases: TGTGCCAGCAGCTTAGGCGGGGGGTACAATGAGCAGTTCTTC.

This chain uses TRBV2 with TRBJ1-1, with 7 bases matching TRBD1. Trimming took 8 bases from V and 12 from J; bases not matched to a gene: 12. The CDR3 is 12 residues long. The germline V gene has CDR1 SNHLY and CDR2 FYNNEI. CDR3 loop: CASDRDGWATFF. The CDR3 DNA sequence: TGTGCCAGCGACAGGGATGGGTGGGCGACTTTCTTT.

The chain recombines TRBV6-5 with TRBJ1-5; 8 bases map to TRBD1. Losses at the gene ends were 5 bases for V and 7 bases for J; bases not matched to a gene: 10. The CDR3 has 15 amino acids. Germline V gene lookup returns CDR1 MNHEY and CDR2 SVGAGI. The chain's CDR3 is CASSPRGQGGQPQHF. DNA of the CDR3: TGTGCCAGCAGTCCGAGAGGACAGGGTGGACAGCCCCAGCATTTT.

In the case of this clone: Other nucleotide sequences in the sample specify the same CDR3. V is TRBV11-3 and J is TRBJ2-7; TRBD2 agrees at 7 bases. The CDR3 covers 12 residues. V gave up 3 bases and J gave up 6 bases; unmatched junction bases: 2. CDR1 is SGHNT, CDR2 YENEEA, per germline. As DNA, the CDR3 is TGTGCCAGCAGCTTGGGGGAGGGCGAGCAGTACTTC. Its protein product is CASSLGEGEQYF.

The chain uses TRBV9 and TRBJ2-6; TRBD1 agrees at 9 bases. The CDR3 has 21 residues. The germline V gene has CDR1 SGDLS and CDR2 YYNGEE. Trimming took 3 bases from V and 3 from J; bases not matched to a gene: 19. Written as DNA, the CDR3 is TGTGCCAGCAGCGCCTCCCTCTCGGGACAGGGTTCGGGCCTTGGGGCCAACGTCCTGACTTTC. It encodes CASSASLSGQGSGLGANVLTF.

The CDR3 DNA reads TGTGCCAGCAGGTTGGGGGGTACCGGGGAGCTGTTTTTT. It specifies CASRLGGTGELFF. The chain carries TRBV2 and TRBJ2-2, with D tentatively TRBD2 (6 bases). Trimming left V 6 bases short and J 5 bases short, with 10 bases between. Germline V gives CDR1 SNHLY, CDR2 FYNNEI. The CDR3 is 13 amino acids.